This passage covers 32 T cell receptor beta chains from one sample sequenced in a study of immune heterogeneity within non-small cell lung tumors (dated by TCRdb to 2017 to 2018). The TCR template was genomic DNA extracted from bulk tumor tissue, and 450 to 750 ng of gDNA was amplified for each sample. During surgery, several biopsies were collected from each primary tumor and placed as far from one another as possible within the tumor mass. The study cohort was described as untreated, and patients were newly diagnosed NSCLC cases undergoing curative surgery. TCRdb shows the sequencer as HiSeq X Ten. The TCR beta CDR3 region was amplified with a multiplex PCR system whose first round ran for 9 to 10 cycles using 32 V-gene forward primers and 13 J-gene reverse primers. TCRdb passed the public sequencing reads through fastp at Q25 and MiXCR, retaining productive beta sequences. Each record represents a unique CDR3 protein, reported with the most common genes and DNA among its rows. This sample has around 20,000 distinct CDR3 sequences in its table, and less than 35% of those were observed once. 4% to 5% of the sample comes from the top ten.

Sequencing input: lung tumor tissue. Receptors were obtained from a man aged 40-49 years with non-small cell lung cancer.

This clonotype was seen only a few times. The chain links TRBV28 to TRBJ2-1; TRBD1 agrees at 7 bases. The CDR3 extends over 20 amino acids. Losses at the gene ends were 2 bases for V and 1 base for J; bases not matched to a gene: 17. The germline gives CDR1 MDHEN, CDR2 SYDVKM. The CDR3 DNA reads as TGTGCCAGCAGTTTACGAAGGGGGCGCTTGGTGTTAGGTTCCTACAATGAGCAGTTCTTC. This codes for CASSLRRGRLVLGSYNEQFF.

By sample share, this clonotype is medium-sized. This chain connects TRBV27 to TRBJ2-7; no firm D call. Germline V lookup: CDR1 MNHEY, CDR2 SMNVEV (reference sequence). The V gene lost 4 bases and the J gene lost 0 bases, with 7 bases spanning the gap. This CDR3 contains 13 residues. For the CDR3, the DNA is TGTGCCAGCAGTTATAAGGTCTCCTACGAGCAGTACTTC. Translating it yields CASSYKVSYEQYF.

A word on this clonotype: A much larger clone lies one base from this, so it may be a read error. J is TRBJ1-5 and V is TRBV3-1; no clear D gene. The germline CDR1 and CDR2 sequences are LGHDT and YNNKEL (reference sequence). The CDR3 loop spans 14 amino acids. The CDR3 DNA reads TGTGCCAGCATCCAAGGAAGAAGCACTCGCGCCCAGCATTTT. It yields the protein CASIQGRSTRAQHF.

By proportion, this clonotype is medium-sized (0.01 to 0.1%). The rearrangement uses TRBV11-3 and TRBJ2-7; tentatively, D is TRBD1 or TRBD2 (6 bases each). CDR1 is SGHNT and CDR2 is YENEEA in the germline V gene. The CDR3 has 15 residues. V gave up 8 bases and J gave up 2 bases, with 19 bases separating them. The CDR3 sequence is CASHLGGGETYEQYF. The CDR3 DNA follows: TGTGCCAGCCACCTTGGGGGCGGGGAGACCTACGAGCAGTACTTC.

This clonotype was observed many times. The V call is TRBV10-3, the J call TRBJ1-4, with 7 bases that match TRBD1. The junction had 6 bases not matched to a gene; V was cut back by 5 bases and J by 3 bases. Per germline, CDR1 ENHRY and CDR2 SYGVKD. The CDR3 totals 15 residues. The CDR3 coding sequence is TGTGCCATCAGTCGAACAGGGGAACCTAATGAAAAACTGTTTTTT. As protein: CAISRTGEPNEKLFF.

Points on this clonotype: This may be a read error: a much more frequent sequence differs by one nucleotide. CDR3 in amino acids: CASSRGYGNQPRHF. The DNA of the CDR3 is TGTGCCAGCAGTAGGGGGTACGGCAATCAGCCCCGGCATTTT. V usage is TRBV28 and J usage is TRBJ1-5; D perhaps matches TRBD1 (6 bases). The germline V gene encodes CDR1 MDHEN and CDR2 SYDVKM. The CDR3 sequence is 14 residues long. The full variable domain, rest sourced from reference TRBV28 and TRBJ1-5, is DVKVTQSSRYLVKRTGEKVFLECVQDMDHENMFWYRQDPGLGLRLIYFSYDVKMKEKGDIPEGYSVSREKKERFSLILESASTNQTSMYLCASSRGYGNQPRHFGDGTRLSIL.

V is TRBV11-2 and J is TRBJ2-2; a possible D gene is TRBD2 (5 bases). This CDR3 region has 13 residues. Germline V gene sequence: CDR1 SGHAT, CDR2 FQNNGV. Trimming left V 2 bases short and J 8 bases short, with 9 bases between. The chain's CDR3 is CASSLTGVGELFF. The CDR3, as DNA: TGTGCCAGCAGCTTAACCGGGGTGGGGGAGCTGTTTTTT.

This clonotype was seen at least ten times. The chain employs TRBV3-1 and TRBJ2-2; TRBD2 matches at 7 bases. CDR1 and CDR2 from the germline V gene are LGHDT and YNNKEL (reference sequence). The CDR3 extends over 16 amino acids. V trimming: 1 base; J trimming: 5 bases; junction bases outside the gene matches: 7. CDR3 DNA: TGTGCCAGCAGCCAAGGGCAGGGAGGGCGAACCGGGGAGCTGTTTTTT. Translation gives CASSQGQGGRTGELFF.

On this clonotype: A read error may be the cause here, since a much bigger clone is one base away. The rearrangement uses TRBV19 and TRBJ2-2; 10 bases align to TRBD1. The CDR3 length is 15 residues. CDR1 LNHDA and CDR2 SQIVND come from the germline V gene (reference sequence). The CDR3: CASYGTGANSGELFF. The CDR3 DNA sequence: TGTGCCAGCTATGGGACAGGGGCGAACTCCGGGGAGCTGTTTTTT.

The table lists this clonotype with a few counts. V is TRBV19 and J is TRBJ2-7, with a possible D match to TRBD1 (6 bases). CDR1 and CDR2 (germline): LNHDA, SQIVND (reference sequence). The CDR3 is 13 amino acids. The V end was cut by 5 bases, the J end by 2 bases, with 10 bases between. This chain's CDR3 is CASSYRVTYEQYF. In DNA form, the CDR3 reads TGTGCCAGTAGTTACAGGGTAACCTACGAGCAGTACTTC.

The chain links TRBV7-8 to TRBJ2-5; perhaps TRBD2 as D (7 bases). Germline V CDR1 and CDR2: SGHVS, FQNEAQ. This CDR3 has 14 residues. V dropped 5 bases and J dropped 5 bases, with 15 bases sitting between them. For the CDR3, the DNA is TGTGCCAGCAGCCAAGGAGGGGGGGTCGAGACCCAGTACTTC. Amino acid sequence: CASSQGGGVETQYF.

This clonotype was seen more than once but under ten times. V gene TRBV6-1 combines with J gene TRBJ1-1, with D hard to call. Trimming removed 0 bases from V and 6 bases from J, with 11 bases in between. The length of the CDR3 is 14 residues. The germline CDR1 and CDR2 sequences are MNHNS and SASEGT. The CDR3 bases are TGTGCCAGCAGTGAAGCTAAGGGTAGTGCTGAAGCTTTCTTT. Translated, it gives CASSEAKGSAEAFF.

This clonotype occurred a few times. The rearrangement joins TRBV5-4 to TRBJ2-6; no clear D. The V end lost 2 bases, the J end lost 1 base, and 7 bases lay between the germline ends. Germline assignment: CDR1 SGHNT and CDR2 YYREEE (reference sequence). This CDR3 contains 15 residues. CDR3 region: CASSFQASGANVLTF. CDR3 bases: TGTGCCAGCAGCTTTCAAGCTTCTGGGGCCAACGTCCTGACTTTC.

This clonotype has more than one count but fewer than ten. The chain uses TRBV5-6 and TRBJ2-2; D is perhaps TRBD1 or TRBD2 (5 bases each). The CDR3 totals 14 residues. Germline V gene lookup returns CDR1 SGHDT and CDR2 YYEEEE. Trimming left V 7 bases short and J 5 bases short, with 15 bases between. Here the CDR3 DNA reads TGTGCCAGCGTATGGGGGAGCGGAACCGGGGAGCTGTTTTTT. Translation gives CASVWGSGTGELFF.

This clonotype is medium-sized by share. The chain combines TRBV5-8 with TRBJ2-7; perhaps TRBD2 as D (5 bases). This CDR3 region has 14 residues. CDR1 is SGHTS, CDR2 YDEGEE, per germline. V lost 1 base and J 1 base, leaving 9 bases between the germline ends. The CDR3 region is CASSLRGLSYEQYF. The CDR3 DNA reads as TGTGCCAGCAGCTTGCGAGGGTTATCCTACGAGCAGTACTTC. Variable domain in full (rest from reference TRBV5-8 and TRBJ2-7): EAGVTQSPTHLIKTRGQQATLRCSPISGHTSVYWYQQALGLGLQFLLWYDEGEERNRGNFPPRFSGRQFPNYSSELNVNALELEDSALYLCASSLRGLSYEQYFGPGTRLTVT.

This clonotype has only a few counts. The chain combines TRBV6-1 with TRBJ1-2; D is uncertain. In germline, CDR1 is MNHNS, CDR2 SASEGT. This CDR3 spans 14 amino acids. V lost 6 bases, J lost 8 bases, and 19 bases lay in between. The CDR3 DNA sequence: TGTGCCAGCAGAGCCCGGGCCACAACGGGAGGCTACACCTTC. The encoded protein is CASRARATTGGYTF.

This clonotype was counted a few times. V is TRBV20-1 and J is TRBJ2-3, with TRBD2 matching over 9 bases. Germline CDR1 is DFQATT and CDR2 is SNEGSKA (reference sequence). This CDR3 spans 18 amino acids. The V segment lost 2 bases and the J segment 6 bases; nucleotides outside the gene matches: 18. The CDR3 sequence: CSARSLLAGDLTWDTQYF. CDR3 nucleotide sequence: TGCAGTGCTAGAAGCCTACTAGCGGGCGACCTCACCTGGGATACGCAGTATTTT.

This clonotype has just a few counts. This chain joins TRBV20-1 and TRBJ1-3; D is ambiguous. The CDR3 is made up of 14 amino acids. The germline V gene encodes CDR1 DFQATT and CDR2 SNEGSKA (reference sequence). CDR3 sequence reads: CSRRSPFSGNTIYF. DNA for the CDR3: TGCAGCCGCCGAAGCCCTTTCTCTGGAAACACCATATATTTT.

On this clonotype: Just one base apart from a much larger clone, this may be a read error. J is TRBJ1-3 and V is TRBV9; D call uncertain. The CDR3 loop spans 12 amino acids. Per the germline V gene, CDR1 is SGDLS and CDR2 is YYNGEE. The V and J ends lost 6 bases and 2 bases respectively, with 6 bases between them. CDR3 DNA: TGTGCCAGCATCCCGACTGGAAACACCATATATTTT. It yields the protein CASIPTGNTIYF.

Details on this clonotype: This may come from a read error, since a much larger clone is one base off. The conserved phenylalanine or tryptophan is not found at the CDR3 terminus, so this likely reflects a read error. The rearrangement uses TRBV6-1 and TRBJ2-7; 8 positions agree with TRBD1. The CDR3 is 15 residues long. In germline, CDR1 is MNHNS, CDR2 SASEGT. J lost 1 base, V lost 6 bases, and 8 bases had no gene match. The CDR3 DNA reads TGTGCCAGCAGGTCTAGGACAGGGTGGTCCTACGAGCAGTACTTG. Amino acids: CASRSRTGWSYEQYL.

V gene TRBV5-5 combines with J gene TRBJ1-1, with 10 bases matching TRBD1. Losses at the gene ends were 1 base for V and 7 bases for J; bases not matched to a gene: 7. The CDR3 loop spans 15 amino acids. Germline assignment: CDR1 SGHKS and CDR2 YYEKEE (reference sequence). CDR3 nucleotides: TGTGCCAGCAGCTTGTTCGGGACAGGGGATAATGAAGCTTTCTTT. It translates to CASSLFGTGDNEAFF.

V and J are TRBV12-3 or TRBV12-4 and TRBJ1-1, with 7 nucleotides matching TRBD1. V lost 10 bases, J lost 2 bases, and 7 bases stayed unmatched. The CDR3 is 13 residues long. CDR3 amino acids: CATSVGGNTEAFF. CDR3 nucleotide sequence: TGTGCCACCTCCGTAGGGGGCAACACTGAAGCTTTCTTT.

V gene TRBV6-1 combines with J gene TRBJ2-5, with D uncertain. CDR1 and CDR2 from the germline V gene are MNHNS and SASEGT. V lost 6 bases and J lost 5, with 10 bases in between. This CDR3 has 12 residues. CDR3 amino acids: CASSPGRETQYF. DNA for the CDR3: TGTGCCAGCAGCCCCGGGCGGGAGACCCAGTACTTC.

A note on this clonotype: Given a much more abundant clone one base away, this may be a read error. V is TRBV6-2 or TRBV6-3 and J is TRBJ2-7, with 7 positions matching TRBD1. This CDR3 region has 13 residues. Germline V gives CDR1 MNHEY, CDR2 SVGEGT. CDR3 amino acids: CACSTGAPYEQYF. CDR3 DNA sequence: TGTGCCTGCAGCACAGGGGCCCCCTACGAGCAGTACTTC.

In this sample, this clonotype turned up a few times. The V and J genes are TRBV24-1 and TRBJ2-3; 7 bases are shared with TRBD1. Germline V CDR1 and CDR2: KGHDR, SFDVKD. This CDR3 spans 15 amino acids. J was trimmed by 2 bases and V by 4 bases; bases with no gene match: 5. CDR3 residues: CATSDQGQATDTQYF. CDR3 nucleotide sequence: TGTGCCACCAGTGACCAAGGACAGGCCACAGATACGCAGTATTTT.

This clonotype has more than one count but fewer than ten. The rearrangement links TRBV5-1 to TRBJ1-1, with D maybe TRBD1 (5 bases). Germline V gives CDR1 SGHRS, CDR2 YFSETQ. Trimming took 4 bases from V and 4 from J, leaving 23 bases between them. This CDR3 region has 17 residues. The CDR3 protein is CASSRDLLRTPGTEAFF. CDR3 DNA sequence: TGCGCCAGCAGCCGGGACCTCCTTAGGACGCCGGGCACTGAAGCTTTCTTT.

There are a few counts of this clonotype. CDR3 region: CASSIAAGRTYNEQFF. The CDR3 coding sequence is TGTGCCAGCAGCATCGCGGCGGGGCGGACCTACAATGAGCAGTTCTTC. The chain combines TRBV3-1 with TRBJ2-1, with D perhaps TRBD2 (6 bases). CDR1 and CDR2 from the germline V gene are LGHDT and YNNKEL (reference sequence). V gave up 5 bases and J gave up 2 bases, with 16 bases separating them. This CDR3 has 16 residues.

This clonotype appeared many times. The chain's CDR3 is CASSYPGTNYEQYF. CDR3 nucleotide sequence: TGTGCCAGCAGTTACCCAGGGACTAACTACGAGCAGTACTTC. The V and J genes are TRBV6-2 or TRBV6-3 and TRBJ2-7, with 7 bases lining up with TRBD2. Germline lookup yields CDR1 MNHEY and CDR2 SVGEGT. J was trimmed by 3 bases and V by 2 bases; bases with no gene match: 4. The CDR3 loop spans 14 amino acids.

J is TRBJ1-3 and V is TRBV7-9; D uncertain. Trimming took off 6 bases at V and 9 bases at J, with 18 bases between the two ends. The CDR3 extends over 14 amino acids. Germline V gene lookup returns CDR1 SEHNR and CDR2 FQNEAQ (reference sequence). The CDR3: CASSPVRPRVTIYF. CDR3 sequence (DNA): TGTGCCAGCAGTCCAGTCAGGCCAAGGGTCACCATATATTTT. Together with reference TRBV7-9 and TRBJ1-3, the CDR3 gives the full variable domain: DTGVSQNPRHKITKRGQNVTFRCDPISEHNRLYWYRQTLGQGPEFLTYFQNEAQLEKSRLLSDRFSAERPKGSFSTLEIQRTEQGDSAMYLCASSPVRPRVTIYFGEGSWLTVV.

This clonotype was seen many times. The chain combines TRBV6-1 with TRBJ1-2; D ambiguous. V dropped 6 bases and J dropped 1 base, with 3 bases sitting between them. The CDR3 spans 11 residues. The V gene's germline CDR1 is MNHNS and CDR2 SASEGT. DNA of the CDR3: TGTGCCAGCAGCCTTAACTATGGCTACACCTTC. This encodes CASSLNYGYTF.

The chain uses TRBV5-1 and TRBJ1-1; 8 positions agree with TRBD1. Trimming took 2 bases from V and 2 from J; bases not matched to a gene: 8. CDR3 length: 16 residues. Germline V gene lookup returns CDR1 SGHRS and CDR2 YFSETQ. CDR3 sequence (DNA): TGCGCCAGCAGCTTCTCAGGGGGCCTCCGAAACACTGAAGCTTTCTTT. It is translated as CASSFSGGLRNTEAFF.

This clonotype was found many times. J is TRBJ2-7 and V is TRBV12-3 or TRBV12-4; perhaps TRBD2 as D (6 bases). Trimming pared 4 bases from V and 0 bases from J, leaving 13 bases between. The CDR3 is made up of 15 amino acids. CDR3 sequence (DNA): TGTGCCAGCAGTTCAGTACTAGCCAACTCCTACGAGCAGTACTTC. It yields the protein CASSSVLANSYEQYF.